These 15 T cell receptor beta chains were sequenced from one sample in a study of blood T cell repertoires in COVID-19. Measured with immunoSEQ multiplex PCR; TCRdb has only the in-frame clones, and not every one. The data show roughly 81,000 clones, 90% to 95% seen once. Sequenced sample: peripheral blood. These receptors were obtained from a woman aged 50 to 60 in a cohort sampled during active COVID-19.

The chain couples TRBV24-1 to TRBJ2-5; tentatively, D is TRBD1 (5 bases). V was shortened by 3 bases and J by 1 base, with 5 bases between the two germline ends. The CDR3 spans 13 residues. Germline CDR1 and CDR2: KGHDR and SFDVKD. The CDR3: CATSDGAQETQYF. The DNA for the CDR3 is TGTGCCACCAGTGATGGGGCCCAAGAGACCCAGTACTTC.

This chain links TRBV19 with TRBJ2-3; the match to TRBD2 covers 13 bases. CDR1 is LNHDA and CDR2 is SQIVND in the germline V gene (reference sequence). This CDR3 contains 17 residues. V was clipped by 4 bases and J by 2 bases; unmatched bases: 6. CDR3 region: CASSRGLAGPSTDTQYF. CDR3 nucleotides: TGTGCCAGTAGTAGGGGACTAGCGGGACCTTCCACAGATACGCAGTATTTT.

V and J are TRBV7-8 and TRBJ2-1; TRBD2 matches 9 bases. Germline loops: CDR1 SGHVS, CDR2 FQNEAQ. Trimming at V came to 4 bases and at J to 4 bases, leaving 5 bases not matched to a gene. The CDR3 consists of 15 residues. The CDR3 reads CASSSSGRTYNEQFF. CDR3 DNA: TGTGCCAGCAGCTCAAGCGGGAGGACGTACAATGAGCAGTTCTTC.

The chain recombines TRBV5-1 with TRBJ2-1; 8 bases agree with TRBD2. The germline CDR1 and CDR2 sequences are SGHRS and YFSETQ. The CDR3 totals 17 residues. V shed 4 bases and J 3 bases; nucleotides not matched to a gene: 12. The CDR3 DNA follows: TGCGCCAGCAGCCCGCCTACGGGAGGGGAATTCTACAATGAGCAGTTCTTC. It specifies CASSPPTGGEFYNEQFF.

This rearrangement joins TRBV10-2 to TRBJ2-7; 10 nucleotides line up with TRBD2. This CDR3 is built from 14 residues. The J segment lost 6 bases and the V segment lost 6 bases, leaving 8 bases of the junction unmatched. Germline V gene data show CDR1 as WSHSY and CDR2 as SAAADI. The CDR3 DNA reads TGCGCCAGCAGCGTACTAGCGGGATCCGGCGAGCAGTACTTC. Translating gives CASSVLAGSGEQYF.

The gene calls are TRBV29-1 and TRBJ2-3; a possible D gene is TRBD2 (6 bases). The CDR3 length is 16 residues. Trimming removed 7 bases from V and 0 bases from J, with 20 bases in between. Per the germline V gene, CDR1 is SQVTM and CDR2 is ANQGSEA. DNA for the CDR3: TGCAGCGCTGGGATAGGACCGGGACTGAGCACAGATACGCAGTATTTT. Its translation is CSAGIGPGLSTDTQYF.

J is TRBJ2-7 and V is TRBV14; TRBD2 matches at 8 bases. Germline loops: CDR1 SGHDN, CDR2 FVKESK. Trimming cost V 3 bases and J 2 bases; bases outside gene matches: 6. This CDR3 has 15 residues. CDR3 nucleotide sequence: TGTGCCAGCAGCCACAAGCGGGGGCCCACCTACGAGCAGTACTTC. Translation gives CASSHKRGPTYEQYF.

The chain combines TRBV11-2 with TRBJ2-4; TRBD1 matches at 8 bases. CDR1 SGHAT and CDR2 FQNNGV come from the germline V gene. CDR3 size: 12 residues. Trimming at V came to 5 bases and at J to 12 bases, leaving 6 bases not matched to a gene. The CDR3 is CASSLRGLAQYF. The CDR3 coding sequence is TGTGCCAGCAGCCTCAGGGGGCTTGCTCAGTACTTC.

The V call is TRBV4-2, the J call TRBJ1-4; tentatively, D is TRBD1 (5 bases). V was pared by 1 base and J by 5 bases, with 11 bases between. CDR1 LGHNA and CDR2 YNFKEQ come from the germline V gene. The CDR3 loop spans 15 amino acids. CDR3 amino acids: CASSQGGQQNEKLFF. The DNA for the CDR3 is TGTGCCAGCAGCCAAGGAGGACAACAGAATGAAAAACTGTTTTTT.

This clone was detected once. The chain links TRBV5-1 to TRBJ2-3, with 7 bases lining up with TRBD2. V lost 1 base and J lost 8; bases outside the gene matches: 7. Germline V gene sequence: CDR1 SGHRS, CDR2 YFSETQ. This CDR3 contains 14 residues. Written as DNA, the CDR3 is TGCGCCAGCAGCTTGATAGGGGAGCGGGGTACGCAGTATTTT. Amino acids: CASSLIGERGTQYF.

This chain uses TRBV7-2 with TRBJ2-1, with a possible D match to TRBD1 (5 bases). This CDR3 is 15 amino acids long. CDR1 and CDR2 from the germline V gene are SGHTA and FQGNSA. V was cut by 5 bases and J by 8 bases, with 19 bases left in between. The CDR3 spells CASSNMGRGTHEQFF. In nucleotides, the CDR3 is TGTGCCAGCAGCAACATGGGGCGAGGAACACATGAGCAGTTCTTC.

The chain is built from TRBV6-5 and TRBJ1-2; no clear D. Germline loops: CDR1 MNHEY, CDR2 SVGAGI. The CDR3 sequence is 14 residues long. The ends were cut back, 0 bases at V and 0 bases at J, with 5 bases in the middle. CDR3 coding DNA: TGTGCCAGCAGTTACTCGACAACTAACTATGGCTACACCTTC. It is translated as CASSYSTTNYGYTF.

The gene calls are TRBV6-5 and TRBJ1-1; weak D call: TRBD1 (6 bases). The CDR3 is 15 amino acids. The V gene lost 2 bases and the J gene lost 0 bases, with 10 bases spanning the gap. CDR1 and CDR2 (germline): MNHEY, SVGAGI. In DNA form, the CDR3 reads TGTGCCAGCAGTTACGGAGACAGGCTGAACACTGAAGCTTTCTTT. It encodes CASSYGDRLNTEAFF.

The chain links TRBV3-1 (or the pseudogene TRBV3-2) to TRBJ2-5; D is undetermined. Trimming left V 0 bases short and J 5 bases short, with 10 bases between. The CDR3 has 14 amino acids. Germline assignment: CDR1 LGHDT and CDR2 YNNKEL (reference sequence). The CDR3 spells CASSQDPSAETQYF. The CDR3 DNA is TGTGCCAGCAGCCAAGATCCGAGCGCGGAGACCCAGTACTTC.

The chain employs TRBV7-9 and TRBJ2-7; the D gene is possibly TRBD2 (5 bases). The CDR3 is made up of 13 amino acids. With 5 bases removed from V and 5 bases from J, the gap between germline ends came to 13 bases. Germline loops: CDR1 SEHNR, CDR2 FQNEAQ (reference sequence). In DNA form, the CDR3 reads TGTGCCAGCAGCCCCTGGAGGAGCCACGAGCAGTACTTC. Translated, it gives CASSPWRSHEQYF.